This record looks at one T cell receptor beta chain sequence and its context. Its antigen is unknown. Base-call qualities are not available, and no considerably larger clone is one nucleotide away. The data derive from a study of blood T cell repertoires in COVID-19 (TCRdb year 2020). The study in broad terms: The collaborator samples originated in the United States, Italy and Spain and spanned the acute and convalescent phases of COVID-19. The material from the prospective study consisted of cDNA or gDNA derived from T cells, B-cell-depleted T cells, or PBMCs. Deeply sampled blood TCRbeta repertoires from subjects exposed to, actively infected with, or recovered from COVID-19 were included in the dataset. A freely available public database, intended as a resource for researchers studying the immune response to SARS-CoV-2, is where the repertoires were released. The samples were drawn from the first 160 participants of the ongoing ImmuneRACE study and from 1,200 or so subjects provided by 6 global collaborators. Nearly every sample came with metadata listing a de-identified subject ID, COVID-19 status, age in years and sex. Where HLA class I and class II types were available, the types were taken from metadata supplied by the sample provider, not from assay-based typing. The study at large found these results: Clinical and demographic metadata were provided uncurated, with the amount varying by source and participant.

TCRbeta CDR3 regions were amplified from genomic DNA by means of the immunoSEQ Assay, a bias-controlled multiplex PCR. In the paper's pipeline: Within the assay, amplification of reference gene primers was used to estimate how many nucleated cells each sample contained. To quantify the absolute abundance of each unique TCRbeta CDR3 rearrangement, sequence reads were collapsed and filtered. For each sample, productive Simpson clonality was calculated by taking the square root of Simpson's diversity index across productive rearrangements. The table was pulled from immuneACCESS by TCRdb, which kept in-frame rearrangements only. Such tables lose some clones; where checked, under half of the loss comes from unresolved V genes, and the rest has no known cause. V and J calls and clone size are as listed in that table; D and trimming were resolved from the DNA. This sample gives 310,000 or so clones in total; 80% to 90% of them show up just once. About 9.8% of the sample is in the top ten clones.

Participants in the prospective study were aged roughly 18 to 89 years, lived in under 30 United States geographic areas, and enrolled through a virtual design. Cohort assignment in the prospective study relied on participant-reported clinical history from a screening survey and a study questionnaire. Recovered participants in ImmuneRACE Cohort 3 were defined as having two consecutive negative NP/OP PCR tests, clearance from a healthcare professional, or resolution of symptoms. In the prospective study, mobile phlebotomists collected whole blood, serum and a nasopharyngeal or oropharyngeal swab from each participant. Additional blood draws and questionnaires over an approximately two-month period could optionally be provided by prospective study participants. Before DNA extraction, blood samples from the prospective study were shipped at room temperature or frozen. The CDR3, from cysteine to phenylalanine, totals 15 residues. The retained sequence is limited to the CDR3, 45 bases, with the frame set at the first base. The germline V gene (reference sequence) yields PRHDT for CDR1 and FYEKMQ for CDR2. Trimming takes 5 bases from V and 6 bases from J, and the germline ends sit 17 bases apart.

Sequenced sample: PBMCs or T cells enriched from blood (not recorded which). Rearrangement joined TRBV13 to TRBJ1-5; the D gene is unclear. The sequence derives from a woman aged 18-29 years who had recovered from COVID-19. The CDR3 protein: CASSQASSYGQPQHF. The nucleotide sequence reads as follows: TGTGCCAGCAGCCAGGCGAGCAGTTATGGTCAGCCCCAGCATTTT.